A single T cell receptor beta chain is shown here with its context. Using immunoSEQ multiplex PCR, the repertoire was profiled, and TCRdb retains in-frame clones only, with some absent. The data hold 70,000 to 85,000 clones, with just over 90% observed a single time. The sample comes from a study of T cell changes during pregnancy in multiple sclerosis. Sequenced material: peripheral blood, taken before pregnancy. The receptor was isolated from a female donor with multiple sclerosis, enrolled in a pregnancy study.

CDR3 in DNA: TGTGCCAGCTCACCAACGGGGACAGCCGATCAGCCCCAGCATTTT. Encoded protein: CASSPTGTADQPQHF. The rearrangement joins TRBV18 to TRBJ1-5; 7 positions agree with TRBD1. The CDR3 contains 15 residues. Looked up from germline, CDR1 is KGHSH and CDR2 is LQKENI. The V segment lost 2 bases and the J segment 5 bases; nucleotides outside the gene matches: 6.